This T cell receptor beta chain was documented in a study of T cell changes during pregnancy in multiple sclerosis. Sequencing used immunoSEQ multiplex PCR; TCRdb keeps in-frame clones, though not all of them. The sample has tens of thousands of clones; 80% to 90% are singletons. The CDR3 sequence is 15 residues long. CDR1 is SGHDN and CDR2 is FVKESK in the germline V gene. Trimming took 5 bases from V and 8 from J; bases not matched to a gene: 11. The rearrangement joins TRBV14 to TRBJ1-4; 7 bases are shared with TRBD1. The sequence was collected from a female donor with multiple sclerosis, enrolled in a pregnancy study. This specimen was CD4+ T cells from peripheral blood mononuclear cells, taken in the first trimester of pregnancy. CDR3 in amino acids: CASSGRGTVGEKLFF. CDR3 in DNA: TGTGCCAGCAGCGGGCGCGGGACAGTAGGAGAAAAACTGTTTTTT. Drawing the rest from reference TRBV14 and TRBJ1-4, the complete variable domain is EAGVTQFPSHSVIEKGQTVTLRCDPISGHDNLYWYRRVMGKEIKFLLHFVKESKQDESGMPNNRFLAERTGGTYSTLKVQPAELEDSGVYFCASSGRGTVGEKLFFGSGTQLSVL.